These 29 T cell receptor beta chains were all obtained from the same sample, sequenced in a study of cytomegalovirus exposure and HLA in healthy donors. Primers: 60 Vbeta forward and 13 Jbeta reverse. Generated by immunoSEQ multiplex PCR, the TCRdb table keeps only in-frame clones and is missing some. The sample includes around 100,000 clones, around 79% seen only once; the top ten take approximately 2.8%. Material: PBMCs. The receptors were gathered from a middle-aged woman in good health and CMV-seronegative.

The V gene is TRBV30, the J gene TRBJ1-2, with 7 nucleotides matching TRBD1. The junction had 13 bases not matched to a gene; V was cut back by 4 bases and J by 5 bases. Germline V gene sequence: CDR1 GTSNPN, CDR2 SVGIG (reference sequence). The CDR3 has 15 amino acids. CDR3 sequence reads: CAWMGFEGAGYGYTF. CDR3 sequence (DNA): TGTGCCTGGATGGGATTTGAGGGGGCGGGATATGGCTACACCTTC.

A few counts support this clone. This rearrangement joins TRBV7-2 to TRBJ1-5; TRBD1 is a possible D gene (5 bases). Per germline, CDR1 SGHTA and CDR2 FQGNSA. The CDR3 spans 15 residues. Trimming pared 1 base from V and 5 bases from J, leaving 12 bases between. CDR3 sequence reads: CASSLVWGQDQPQHF. The DNA of the CDR3 is TGTGCCAGCAGCTTAGTATGGGGCCAAGATCAGCCCCAGCATTTT.

The genes are TRBV5-8 and TRBJ1-2; TRBD1 matches at 11 bases. CDR1 SGHTS and CDR2 YDEGEE come from the germline V gene. This CDR3 has 15 amino acids. V was pared by 4 bases and J by 5 bases, with 7 bases of the junction left unmatched. CDR3 nucleotide sequence: TGTGCCAGCAGCGCCCGGGACAGGGGGGGGTATGGCTACACCTTC. Its translation is CASSARDRGGYGYTF.

The V call is TRBV13, the J call TRBJ2-7; tentatively, D is TRBD2 (5 bases). The germline gives CDR1 PRHDT, CDR2 FYEKMQ (reference sequence). The CDR3 covers 15 residues. The ends were cut back, 3 bases at V and 3 bases at J, with 15 bases in the middle. The CDR3 protein is CASSLRSGSVYEQYF. The CDR3 DNA reads TGTGCCAGCAGCTTGAGGTCGGGGTCGGTCTACGAGCAGTACTTC.

The V and J genes are TRBV4-3 and TRBJ1-2; D remains unclear. The CDR3 runs 15 residues. CDR1 is LGHNA and CDR2 is YSLEER in the germline V gene. The ends were cut back, 2 bases at V and 8 bases at J, with 18 bases in the middle. The CDR3 loop is CASSQNRLALGGYTF. The CDR3 nucleotides read TGCGCCAGCAGCCAAAATAGGCTAGCCCTGGGCGGCTACACCTTC.

The rearrangement joins TRBV30 to TRBJ1-5; no reliable D call. The ends were cut back, 2 bases at V and 1 base at J, with 9 bases in the middle. The CDR3 has 14 amino acids. Germline loops: CDR1 GTSNPN, CDR2 SVGIG (reference sequence). CDR3 in amino acids: CAWSFSVSNQPQHF. CDR3 coding DNA: TGTGCCTGGAGTTTCTCGGTGAGCAATCAGCCCCAGCATTTT.

This chain joins TRBV20-1 and TRBJ1-2; TRBD1 might be the D (5 bases). Trimming left V 3 bases short and J 3 bases short, with 5 bases between. Per the germline V gene, CDR1 is DFQATT and CDR2 is SNEGSKA (reference sequence). CDR3 length: 11 residues. CDR3 sequence: CSARTDYGYTF. The CDR3 DNA reads as TGCAGTGCTAGGACAGACTATGGCTACACCTTC.

The chain links TRBV11-3 to TRBJ2-7; TRBD1 agrees at 7 bases. CDR1 is SGHNT and CDR2 is YENEEA in the germline V gene. The CDR3 totals 14 residues. V dropped 1 base and J dropped 2; count of bases not matched to a gene: 2. For the CDR3, the DNA is TGTGCCAGCAGCTTAGCTCAGGGGGCCTACGAGCAGTACTTC. It is translated as CASSLAQGAYEQYF.

This rearrangement joins TRBV27 to TRBJ2-7; D may be TRBD1 (6 bases). Deletions cut 4 bases from V and 1 base from J, with 11 bases between. CDR3 length: 14 residues. The germline CDR1 and CDR2 sequences are MNHEY and SMNVEV (reference sequence). CDR3 coding DNA: TGTGCCAGCAGTTCTACAGGGAATTCCTACGAGCAGTACTTC. Protein sequence: CASSSTGNSYEQYF.

V gene TRBV4-3 combines with J gene TRBJ2-5, with D perhaps matching TRBD1 (6 bases). The germline gives CDR1 LGHNA, CDR2 YSLEER. V lost 0 bases and J lost 6, with 14 bases in between. The CDR3 spans 15 residues. CDR3 nucleotide sequence: TGCGCCAGCAGCCAAGATTGGGGGCGAGGGAAGACCCAGTACTTC. It translates to CASSQDWGRGKTQYF.

J is TRBJ2-7 and V is TRBV7-2; no clear D gene. This CDR3 contains 14 residues. Germline CDR1 reads SGHTA; CDR2 reads FQGNSA. Trimming removed 3 bases at V and 0 bases at J, with 9 bases between. The CDR3 protein is CASSFGPSSYEQYF. Written as DNA, the CDR3 is TGTGCCAGCAGCTTTGGGCCGAGCTCCTACGAGCAGTACTTC.

This clone was seen once. The genes are TRBV19 and TRBJ2-1; 11 bases fit TRBD2. The trim removed 6 bases at V and 8 bases at J, leaving 15 bases unmatched. Germline CDR1 LNHDA, CDR2 SQIVND (reference sequence). The CDR3 runs to 17 residues. CDR3 protein: CASREGGALAGGYEQFF. In nucleotides, the CDR3 is TGTGCCAGTAGGGAGGGAGGGGCTCTAGCGGGGGGATATGAGCAGTTCTTC.

J is TRBJ1-2 and V is TRBV30; 8 bases are a match to TRBD1. The germline CDR1 and CDR2 sequences are GTSNPN and SVGIG (reference sequence). The CDR3 is made up of 15 amino acids. The V and J ends lost 0 bases and 7 bases, in that order; junction bases with no gene match: 10. Written as DNA, the CDR3 is TGTGCCTGGAGTGTACATGTGACAGGGGTCCCTGGCTACACCTTC. It codes for CAWSVHVTGVPGYTF.

The chain links TRBV7-2 to TRBJ2-7, with 7 bases aligning to TRBD2. Germline V CDR1 and CDR2: SGHTA, FQGNSA. The V segment lost 2 bases and the J segment 3 bases; nucleotides outside the gene matches: 4. The CDR3 loop spans 14 amino acids. The CDR3 spells CASSLTSAVYEQYF. The CDR3 nucleotides read TGTGCCAGCAGCTTAACTAGCGCGGTCTACGAGCAGTACTTC.

This clone was found once. The chain recombines TRBV5-1 with TRBJ2-5, with 9 bases identical to TRBD1. Trimming took 4 bases from V and 5 from J; bases not matched to a gene: 6. This CDR3 region has 14 residues. CDR1 and CDR2 (germline): SGHRS, YFSETQ. As DNA, the CDR3 is TGCGCCAGCAGCATTGGGACAGGGAGGGAGACCCAGTACTTC. This translates into CASSIGTGRETQYF.

This sequence joins TRBV5-6 and TRBJ1-2; D unresolved. The germline CDR1 and CDR2 sequences are SGHDT and YYEEEE. The CDR3 has 12 residues. Trimming removed 3 bases at V and 1 base at J, with 4 bases between. This CDR3 reads CASSSLNYGYTF. The CDR3 nucleotides are TGTGCCAGCAGCTCCCTTAACTATGGCTACACCTTC.

The genes are TRBV5-1 and TRBJ1-3, with TRBD1 identical over 8 bases. J was trimmed by 4 bases and V by 4 bases; bases with no gene match: 10. The length of the CDR3 is 16 residues. Germline V CDR1 and CDR2: SGHRS, YFSETQ. The DNA for the CDR3 is TGCGCCAGCAGCGAAACACCAGGGGGCTCCGGAAACACCATATATTTT. This translates into CASSETPGGSGNTIYF.

This sequence joins TRBV7-2 and TRBJ1-5; TRBD1 matches 7 bases. The CDR3 runs 15 residues. V trimming: 4 bases; J trimming: 3 bases; junction bases outside the gene matches: 6. Germline loops: CDR1 SGHTA, CDR2 FQGNSA. The CDR3 is CASSSQTGNNQPQHF. CDR3 DNA sequence: TGTGCCAGCAGCTCCCAGACAGGGAACAATCAGCCCCAGCATTTT. The full variable domain, in which reference TRBV7-2 and TRBJ1-5 provide the parts outside the CDR3, is GAGVSQSPSNKVTEKGKDVELRCDPISGHTALYWYRQSLGQGLEFLIYFQGNSAPDKSGLPSDRFSAERTGGSVSTLTIQRTQQEDSAVYLCASSSQTGNNQPQHFGDGTRLSIL.

The rearrangement uses TRBV10-3 and TRBJ2-3; D call uncertain. Germline lookup yields CDR1 ENHRY and CDR2 SYGVKD. This CDR3 comprises 9 residues. Deletions cut 10 bases from V and 5 bases from J, with 4 bases between. The CDR3 region has the DNA TGTGCCAGCGGAGATACGCAGTATTTT. Translated, it gives CASGDTQYF.

This chain connects TRBV7-2 to TRBJ2-5; TRBD1 is a possible D gene (7 bases). The CDR3 contains 15 residues. Germline CDR1 is SGHTA and CDR2 is FQGNSA. With 1 base removed from V and 5 bases from J, the gap between germline ends came to 14 bases. The CDR3 region has the DNA TGTGCCAGCAGCTTAGAGGCAGGGGGGAGGGAGACCCAGTACTTC. It encodes CASSLEAGGRETQYF.

This clone turned up a few times. This chain's CDR3 is CASSFTDWRTGVETQYF. In nucleotides, the CDR3 is TGTGCCAGCAGCTTTACCGACTGGAGGACAGGGGTTGAGACCCAGTACTTC. The chain carries TRBV5-6 and TRBJ2-5; 9 bases line up with TRBD1. J lost 5 bases, V lost 2 bases, and 13 bases had no gene match. Germline CDR1 SGHDT, CDR2 YYEEEE. The CDR3 runs to 17 residues.

The genes are TRBV11-2 and TRBJ1-2; weak D call: TRBD1 (5 bases). This CDR3 region has 14 residues. Trimming left V 4 bases short and J 5 bases short, with 14 bases between. Germline-derived CDR1 and CDR2 are SGHAT and FQNNGV. CDR3 sequence (DNA): TGTGCCAGCAGCTCCCGGGGGAATTTGTATGGCTACACCTTC. It codes for CASSSRGNLYGYTF.

CDR3 protein: CASSLESSVAVEQYF. The CDR3, as DNA: TGTGCCAGCAGCTTAGAATCATCGGTGGCGGTCGAGCAGTACTTC. The chain employs TRBV11-2 and TRBJ2-7, with D hard to call. The CDR3 length is 15 residues. Germline CDR1 is SGHAT and CDR2 is FQNNGV. Trimming removed 0 bases from V and 6 bases from J, with 15 bases in between.

The gene calls are TRBV5-6 and TRBJ2-3, with D tentatively TRBD1 (6 bases). The V gene's germline CDR1 is SGHDT and CDR2 YYEEEE. The CDR3 is made up of 15 amino acids. V shed 3 bases and J shed 0 bases, with 11 bases lying between them. The CDR3 region is CASSYRQVSTDTQYF. CDR3 DNA sequence: TGTGCCAGCAGCTACCGACAGGTCAGCACAGATACGCAGTATTTT.

The genes are TRBV19 and TRBJ2-1; D might be TRBD2 (6 bases). This CDR3 has 15 residues. Between the trimmed V and J ends, which lost 10 bases and 4 bases, there was a span of 20 bases. Per the germline V gene, CDR1 is LNHDA and CDR2 is SQIVND (reference sequence). The CDR3 reads CATTPRSGLYNEQFF. The DNA for the CDR3 is TGTGCCACTACCCCGAGGAGCGGGCTGTACAATGAGCAGTTCTTC.

The chain has TRBV11-2 and TRBJ2-2, with 10 bases aligning to TRBD1. This CDR3 region has 17 residues. Germline-derived CDR1 and CDR2 are SGHAT and FQNNGV. Trimming at V came to 4 bases and at J to 5 bases, leaving 10 bases not matched to a gene. CDR3 sequence reads: CASSSNLRGQGTGELFF. The CDR3 DNA sequence: TGTGCCAGCAGCTCAAACTTACGGGGACAGGGGACCGGGGAGCTGTTTTTT.

The rearrangement joins TRBV28 to TRBJ1-2, with D tentatively TRBD1 (5 bases). The CDR3 runs to 15 residues. Germline V gene data show CDR1 as MDHEN and CDR2 as SYDVKM. The V end lost 6 bases, the J end lost 6 bases, and 20 bases lay between the germline ends. The CDR3 here is CASSTRRAGSNGYTF. Written as DNA, the CDR3 is TGTGCCAGCAGCACCCGCAGGGCAGGCAGTAATGGCTACACCTTC.

This chain links TRBV9 with TRBJ2-7, with 7 bases fitting TRBD2. Germline V lookup: CDR1 SGDLS, CDR2 YYNGEE. Germline trimming cut 3 bases from V and 3 bases from J; bases unmatched to any gene: 3. This CDR3 spans 13 amino acids. The CDR3 loop is CASSARGGYEQYF. DNA for the CDR3: TGTGCCAGCAGCGCCCGCGGGGGCTACGAGCAGTACTTC.

This clone occurred a few times. The genes are TRBV6-9 and TRBJ2-7, with TRBD1 matching over 11 bases. The CDR3 length is 16 residues. Trimming at V came to 6 bases and at J to 7 bases, leaving 14 bases not matched to a gene. CDR1 and CDR2 from the germline V gene are MNHGY and SVAAGI. The CDR3 loop is CASRTIPGQGEPEQYF. Written as DNA, the CDR3 is TGTGCCAGCAGAACTATTCCGGGACAGGGGGAACCGGAGCAGTACTTC.